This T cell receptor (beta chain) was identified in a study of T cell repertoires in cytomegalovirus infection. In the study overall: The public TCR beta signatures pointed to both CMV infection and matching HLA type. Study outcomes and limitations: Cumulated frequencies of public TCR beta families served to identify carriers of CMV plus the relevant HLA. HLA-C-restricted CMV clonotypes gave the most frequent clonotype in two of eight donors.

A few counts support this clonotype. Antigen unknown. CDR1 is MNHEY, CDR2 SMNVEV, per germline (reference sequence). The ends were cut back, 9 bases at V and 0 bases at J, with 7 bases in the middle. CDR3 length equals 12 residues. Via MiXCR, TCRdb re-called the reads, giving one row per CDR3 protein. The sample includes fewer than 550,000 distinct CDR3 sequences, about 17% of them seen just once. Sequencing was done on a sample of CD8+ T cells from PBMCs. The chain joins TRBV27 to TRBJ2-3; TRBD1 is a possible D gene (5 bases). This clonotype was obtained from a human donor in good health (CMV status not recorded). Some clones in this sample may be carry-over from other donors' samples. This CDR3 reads CASGASTDTQYF. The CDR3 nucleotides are TGTGCCAGTGGGGCGAGCACAGATACGCAGTATTTT.